The next 27 T cell receptor beta chains were all read from a single sample in a study of blood T cell repertoires in COVID-19. Using immunoSEQ multiplex PCR, the repertoire was profiled, and TCRdb retains in-frame clones only, with some absent. The data hold 200,000 to 250,000 clones, with 80% to 90% observed a single time. The sample was PBMCs or T cells enriched from blood (not recorded which). All receptors derive from a woman aged 50 to 60 who had been exposed to COVID-19.

This chain connects TRBV7-2 to TRBJ1-1; tentatively, D is TRBD1 (6 bases). From germline, CDR1 is SGHTA and CDR2 FQGNSA. The CDR3 length is 14 residues. Trimming took off 3 bases at V and 0 bases at J, with 8 bases between the two ends. The CDR3: CASSFGGLNTEAFF. The CDR3, as DNA: TGTGCCAGCAGCTTTGGGGGCCTGAACACTGAAGCTTTCTTT.

The J gene is TRBJ2-6, the V gene TRBV4-2; D uncertain. The germline gives CDR1 LGHNA, CDR2 YNFKEQ. This CDR3 has 16 amino acids. The V end was cut by 4 bases, the J end by 0 bases, with 10 bases between. CDR3 in DNA: TGTGCCAGCAGCCCCGAGATCTTCTCTGGGGCCAACGTCCTGACTTTC. It translates to CASSPEIFSGANVLTF.

The V gene is TRBV7-2, the J gene TRBJ2-7; maybe TRBD2 (6 bases). Trimming pared 5 bases from V and 4 bases from J, leaving 21 bases between. The CDR3 runs 16 residues. Germline V gene data show CDR1 as SGHTA and CDR2 as FQGNSA. This CDR3 reads CASSPIGGAANYEQYF. DNA of the CDR3: TGTGCCAGCAGCCCCATAGGAGGGGCCGCAAATTACGAGCAGTACTTC.

The chain joins TRBV19 to TRBJ2-1, with 8 nucleotides matching TRBD1. Germline lookup yields CDR1 LNHDA and CDR2 SQIVND (reference sequence). The CDR3 is 16 residues long. Germline trimming cut 7 bases from V and 2 bases from J; bases unmatched to any gene: 10. Here the CDR3 DNA reads TGTGCCAGTACCAGTTCCGACAGGGGAACCTACAATGAGCAGTTCTTC. This translates into CASTSSDRGTYNEQFF.

Only a few counts were recorded for this clone. The chain carries TRBV7-8 and TRBJ2-7; TRBD2 is a possible D gene (5 bases). Germline values: CDR1 SGHVS, CDR2 FQNEAQ. The CDR3 has 13 residues. V lost 5 bases to trimming and J lost 9 bases, with 17 bases between them. The CDR3 nucleotides are TGTGCCAGCAGCCCGCGGGCCATTTTAGGGCAGTACTTC. Amino acids: CASSPRAILGQYF.

V and J are TRBV6-5 and TRBJ1-1; 10 nucleotides match TRBD1. The CDR3 extends over 15 amino acids. V lost 6 bases, J lost 3 bases, and 7 bases stayed unmatched. Germline CDR1 MNHEY, CDR2 SVGAGI. Here the CDR3 reads CASRKWDRGDTEAFF. The CDR3 DNA reads TGTGCCAGCAGGAAGTGGGACAGGGGAGACACTGAAGCTTTCTTT.

In regard to this clone: This CDR3 is also generated by other DNA sequences in the sample. The chain recombines TRBV3-1 (or the pseudogene TRBV3-2) with TRBJ2-1; 9 bases are a match to TRBD2. Germline-derived CDR1 and CDR2 are LGHDT and YNNKEL (reference sequence). The J segment lost 5 bases and the V segment lost 4 bases, leaving 6 bases of the junction unmatched. The CDR3 consists of 15 residues. The CDR3 sequence is CASSPLAGANNEQFF. The CDR3 nucleotides read TGTGCCAGCAGCCCTTTAGCGGGGGCGAACAATGAGCAGTTCTTC.

The rearrangement uses TRBV12-5 and TRBJ1-5, with 7 nucleotides matching TRBD1. Per germline, CDR1 LGHNT and CDR2 FRNRAP. CDR3 length: 13 amino acids. Trimming at V came to 1 base and at J to 6 bases, leaving 0 bases not matched to a gene. The CDR3 DNA reads TGTGCTAGTGGTTTGGAGGGGGCTCAGCCCCAGCATTTT. Protein product: CASGLEGAQPQHF.

This rearrangement joins TRBV12-3 or TRBV12-4 to TRBJ1-1; no reliable D call. V lost 1 base, J lost 5 bases, and 8 bases lay in between. The CDR3 runs 13 residues. CDR3 in amino acids: CASSLGGMTEAFF. CDR3 in DNA: TGTGCCAGCAGTTTAGGAGGGATGACTGAAGCTTTCTTT.

The chain is built from TRBV27 and TRBJ2-7; 8 nucleotides match TRBD2. Germline lookup yields CDR1 MNHEY and CDR2 SMNVEV (reference sequence). CDR3 length: 15 residues. The V gene end was trimmed by 6 bases and the J gene end by 3 bases; junction bases not matched to a gene: 10. The CDR3 coding sequence is TGTGCCAGCAGCCGTAAAGCGGGGGCCCACTACGAGCAGTACTTC. It yields the protein CASSRKAGAHYEQYF.

The CDR3: CASSPIGTGELFF. CDR3 nucleotide sequence: TGTGCCAGCAGTCCCATCGGCACCGGGGAGCTGTTTTTT. The V gene is TRBV6-5, the J gene TRBJ2-2, with no clear D. Germline loops: CDR1 MNHEY, CDR2 SVGAGI. Trimming took off 5 bases at V and 4 bases at J, with 8 bases between the two ends. CDR3 length: 13 residues.

This rearrangement joins TRBV6-5 to TRBJ2-5; D unresolved. There are 11 residues in the CDR3. V lost 7 bases and J lost 3, with 6 bases in between. Germline V CDR1 and CDR2: MNHEY, SVGAGI. CDR3 loop: CASTHKETQYF. As DNA, the CDR3 is TGTGCCAGCACTCACAAAGAGACCCAGTACTTC.

The rearrangement joins TRBV6-5 to TRBJ2-7; 9 bases are shared with TRBD2. J was trimmed by 3 bases and V by 11 bases; bases with no gene match: 5. Germline CDR1 is MNHEY and CDR2 is SVGAGI. This CDR3 has 12 amino acids. As DNA, the CDR3 is TGTGCCTCGCGGGGGGGGATCTACGAGCAGTACTTC. Its protein is CASRGGIYEQYF.

This chain uses TRBV12-3 or TRBV12-4 with TRBJ1-2; 7 nucleotides align to TRBD1. V was pared by 6 bases and J by 4 bases, with 2 bases of the junction left unmatched. The CDR3 covers 12 residues. DNA for the CDR3: TGTGCCAGCAGGACAGGGTCCTATGGCTACACCTTC. It encodes CASRTGSYGYTF.

The chain carries TRBV11-2 and TRBJ1-6; possible D gene TRBD1, 5 bases. CDR1 is SGHAT and CDR2 is FQNNGV in the germline V gene. The CDR3 contains 17 residues. The V end was cut by 2 bases, the J end by 5 bases, with 16 bases between. The CDR3 DNA follows: TGTGCCAGCAGCTTAAGTCGGCCACAGGCTCATAATTCACCCCTCCACTTT. Its protein product is CASSLSRPQAHNSPLHF.

This clone was seen only a few times. The CDR3 loop is CASSPTTGVVGTEAFF. CDR3 nucleotides: TGTGCCAGCTCACCAACCACAGGGGTAGTGGGAACTGAAGCTTTCTTT. The chain employs TRBV18 and TRBJ1-1, with TRBD1 matching 7 bases. The trim removed 2 bases at V and 5 bases at J, leaving 11 bases unmatched. CDR3 length: 16 residues. Germline V gene lookup returns CDR1 KGHSH and CDR2 LQKENI.

The chain joins TRBV11-2 to TRBJ2-3, with TRBD2 matching over 11 bases. With 1 base clipped from V and 6 bases from J, the junction kept 3 bases outside the gene matches. Germline V gives CDR1 SGHAT, CDR2 FQNNGV. The CDR3 contains 15 residues. The CDR3 nucleotides are TGTGCCAGCAGCTTAGGCAGACTAGCGGGGGATACGCAGTATTTT. As protein: CASSLGRLAGDTQYF. Drawing the rest from reference TRBV11-2 and TRBJ2-3, the complete variable domain is EAGVAQSPRYKIIEKRQSVAFWCNPISGHATLYWYQQILGQGPKLLIQFQNNGVVDDSQLPKDRFSAERLKGVDSTLKIQPAKLEDSAVYLCASSLGRLAGDTQYFGPGTRLTVL.

This chain connects TRBV4-2 to TRBJ2-5; the match to TRBD2 covers 14 bases. Germline assignment: CDR1 LGHNA and CDR2 YNFKEQ. Trimming removed 3 bases from V and 2 bases from J; junction bases left unmatched: 8. This CDR3 has 18 amino acids. CDR3 residues: CASSQGSRTSGGQETQYF. For the CDR3, the DNA is TGTGCCAGCAGCCAGGGGTCCCGGACTAGCGGGGGGCAAGAGACCCAGTACTTC.

The chain has TRBV19 and TRBJ1-1, with D hard to call. In germline, CDR1 is LNHDA, CDR2 SQIVND (reference sequence). This CDR3 is 16 amino acids long. V was shortened by 7 bases and J by 1 base, with 19 bases between the two germline ends. The CDR3 DNA sequence: TGTGCCAGTACCGAACCCAGGTGGCGGGAGAACACTGAAGCTTTCTTT. It yields the protein CASTEPRWRENTEAFF.

V is TRBV6-5 and J is TRBJ1-2; TRBD1 is a possible D gene (5 bases). There are 13 residues in the CDR3. Trimming pared 7 bases from V and 6 bases from J, leaving 15 bases between. Germline loops: CDR1 MNHEY, CDR2 SVGAGI. Written as DNA, the CDR3 is TGTGCCAGCATCAAACAGGCGGGGGATGGCTACACCTTC. Translated: CASIKQAGDGYTF.

This chain links TRBV12-3 or TRBV12-4 with TRBJ1-2, with no clear D. The V end was cut by 4 bases, the J end by 8 bases, with 14 bases between. The CDR3 extends over 13 amino acids. The CDR3 here is CASSSRMRTGYTF. The CDR3 nucleotides read TGTGCCAGCAGTTCGAGGATGCGTACGGGCTACACCTTC.

V usage is TRBV29-1 and J usage is TRBJ2-1; 10 positions match TRBD1. There are 14 residues in the CDR3. The ends lost 5 bases at V and 8 bases at J; junction bases unmatched: 9. The germline CDR1 and CDR2 sequences are SQVTM and ANQGSEA. CDR3 sequence: CSVRGTGVGDEQFF. The CDR3 bases are TGCAGCGTTCGGGGGACAGGGGTCGGGGATGAGCAGTTCTTC.

The gene calls are TRBV10-2 and TRBJ1-6, with 7 bases fitting TRBD1. The junction had 12 bases not matched to a gene; V was cut back by 8 bases and J by 8 bases. From germline, CDR1 is WSHSY and CDR2 SAAADI. The CDR3 runs to 15 residues. The CDR3 DNA follows: TGCGCCAGCTGTCCCGCGGGACAGAATTATTCACCCCTCCACTTT. Encoded protein: CASCPAGQNYSPLHF.

For the CDR3, the DNA is TGTGCCAGCAGTGGACCGAGCGGGGGGGCCAAGGTGAATGAGCAGTTCTTC. Encoded protein: CASSGPSGGAKVNEQFF. The rearrangement joins TRBV2 to TRBJ2-1; the match to TRBD2 covers 10 bases. Germline lookup yields CDR1 SNHLY and CDR2 FYNNEI. J lost 7 bases, V lost 4 bases, and 13 bases had no gene match. The CDR3 is 17 amino acids.

This chain connects TRBV12-3 or TRBV12-4 to TRBJ1-1, with D perhaps TRBD1 (5 bases). V dropped 2 bases and J dropped 7 bases, with 11 bases sitting between them. The length of the CDR3 is 13 residues. The DNA of the CDR3 is TGTGCCAGCAGTTTACAATTGGGGGGTGAAGCTTTCTTT. Protein sequence: CASSLQLGGEAFF.

The chain carries TRBV3-1 (or the pseudogene TRBV3-2) and TRBJ1-5; D is possibly TRBD1 (5 bases). This CDR3 has 14 amino acids. Germline CDR1 and CDR2: LGHDT and YNNKEL (reference sequence). The germline V and J ends were trimmed by 1 base and 4 bases, with 8 bases remaining between them. The CDR3 bases are TGTGCCAGCAGCCAAGCGGGACTAAATCAGCCCCAGCATTTT. This codes for CASSQAGLNQPQHF.

With respect to this clone: In the same sample, other DNA sequences code for this CDR3. This chain joins TRBV20-1 and TRBJ1-2, with D possibly being TRBD1 (5 bases). The V gene lost 7 bases and the J gene lost 3 bases, with 9 bases spanning the gap. The length of the CDR3 is 11 residues. The germline V gene has CDR1 DFQATT and CDR2 SNEGSKA (reference sequence). As DNA, the CDR3 is TGCAGTGTTGGGGGGGACTATGGCTACACCTTC. It is translated as CSVGGDYGYTF.